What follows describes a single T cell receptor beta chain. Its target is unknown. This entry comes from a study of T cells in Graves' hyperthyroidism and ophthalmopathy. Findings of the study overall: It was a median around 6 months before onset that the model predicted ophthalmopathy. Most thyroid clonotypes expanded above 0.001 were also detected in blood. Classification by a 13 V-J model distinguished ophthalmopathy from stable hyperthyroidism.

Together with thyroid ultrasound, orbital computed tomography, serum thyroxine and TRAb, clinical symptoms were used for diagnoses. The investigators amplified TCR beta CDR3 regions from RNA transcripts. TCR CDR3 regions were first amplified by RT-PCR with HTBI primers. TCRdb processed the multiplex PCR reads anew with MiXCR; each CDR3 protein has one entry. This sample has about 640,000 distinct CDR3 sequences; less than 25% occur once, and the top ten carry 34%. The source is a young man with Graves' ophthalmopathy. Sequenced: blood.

Written as DNA, the CDR3 is TGTGCCAGTTCAATCCTCCGCGGAGCAGGGACCGGGGAGCTGTTTTTT. Protein: CASSILRGAGTGELFF. The chain has TRBV18 and TRBJ2-2; tentatively, D is TRBD1 (5 bases). The CDR3 is 16 amino acids. Germline V gene data show CDR1 as KGHSH and CDR2 as LQKENI. The V end lost 9 bases, the J end lost 5 bases, and 22 bases lay between the germline ends. Complete variable domain (other parts from reference TRBV18 and TRBJ2-2): NAGVMQNPRHLVRRRGQEARLRCSPMKGHSHVYWYRQLPEEGLKFMVYLQKENIIDESGMPKERFSAEFPKEGPSILRIQQVVRGDSAAYFCASSILRGAGTGELFFGEGSRLTVL.